This TCR beta chain comes out of a study of blood T cells in healthy people across ages. Study-wide background: About one barcoded beta molecule per two T cells came from capture by template switching.

General study points: Per million T cells, TCR beta diversity dropped roughly linearly as age increased. When set beside aged donors, long-lived donors presented more naive CD4+ cells and higher diversity.

Worth noting for this clonotype: Its specificity is not known.

V lost 0 bases and J lost 13, with 10 bases in between. The CDR3 runs to 12 residues. Germline V gene sequence: CDR1 ENHRY, CDR2 SYGVKD. Alongside a J-beta primer mix, a sample-barcoded 5' primer served in a second PCR lasting 7 to 11 cycles. TCRdb re-called the 5' RACE reads with MiXCR, one entry per CDR3 protein. The sample lists over 700,000 distinct CDR3 sequences, about 55% seen once, with approximately 40% in the top ten. This receptor was identified in an older man in good health. Sequencing input: blood. This chain uses TRBV10-3 with TRBJ2-4; D not certain. The DNA of the CDR3 is TGTGCCATCAGTGAGTCAGGGTTGAAGCAGTACTTC. The encoded protein is CAISESGLKQYF.